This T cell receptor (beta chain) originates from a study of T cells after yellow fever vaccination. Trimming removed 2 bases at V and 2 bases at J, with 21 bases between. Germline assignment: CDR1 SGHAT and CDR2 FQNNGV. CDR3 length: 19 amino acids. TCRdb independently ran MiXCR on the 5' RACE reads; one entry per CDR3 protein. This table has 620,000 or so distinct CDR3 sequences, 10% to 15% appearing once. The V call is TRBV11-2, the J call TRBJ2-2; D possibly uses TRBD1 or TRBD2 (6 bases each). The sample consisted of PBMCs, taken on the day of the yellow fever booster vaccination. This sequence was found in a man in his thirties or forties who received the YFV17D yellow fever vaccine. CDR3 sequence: CASSLTGWSGLTNTGELFF. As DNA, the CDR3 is TGTGCCAGCAGCTTAACAGGGTGGTCTGGACTAACCAACACCGGGGAGCTGTTTTTT. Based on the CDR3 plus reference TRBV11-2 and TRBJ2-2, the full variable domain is EAGVAQSPRYKIIEKRQSVAFWCNPISGHATLYWYQQILGQGPKLLIQFQNNGVVDDSQLPKDRFSAERLKGVDSTLKIQPAKLEDSAVYLCASSLTGWSGLTNTGELFFGEGSRLTVL.